A selection of T cell receptor beta chains follows, all from one sample in a study of T cell responses to AZD1222 COVID-19 vaccine. Libraries were prepared by immunoSEQ multiplex PCR; TCRdb keeps only in-frame clonotypes and omits some of them. The sample includes 150,000 or so clones, roughly 93% seen only once; the top ten take around 0.96%. This sample comprised peripheral blood, obtained on day 0 of AZD1222 vaccination. These receptors all stem from an adult in good health. Both conserved end residues are part of each CDR3. The order of the fields is D gene, V gene, J gene, clone size, CDR3 DNA, CDR3 protein. The D gene is left open where the match is weak. Only some rows state a clone size, as once, few, many or a class for expanded clones.

D gene: -
V gene: TRBV5-1
J gene: TRBJ1-2
clone size: -
CDR3 DNA: TGCGCCAGCAGCTTGGCTTCAGGGCACTATGGCTACACCTTC
CDR3 protein: CASSLASGHYGYTF

D gene: -
V gene: TRBV28
J gene: TRBJ1-2
clone size: -
CDR3 DNA: TGTGCCAGCAGTTTCTCCGGGCTTAACTATGGCTACACCTTC
CDR3 protein: CASSFSGLNYGYTF

D gene: -
V gene: TRBV6-5
J gene: TRBJ1-2
clone size: -
CDR3 DNA: TGTGCCAGCAGTTTACGTTCCGGGGCAAACAATGGCTACACCTTC
CDR3 protein: CASSLRSGANNGYTF

D gene: TRBD2
V gene: TRBV5-1
J gene: TRBJ2-1
clone size: -
CDR3 DNA: TGCGCCAGCAGCTCGACTAGCGGGGCCTACAATGAGCAGTTCTTC
CDR3 protein: CASSSTSGAYNEQFF

D gene: TRBD1
V gene: TRBV29-1
J gene: TRBJ2-7
clone size: -
CDR3 DNA: TGCAGCGTAGGGACAGGGAGTTCCTACGAGCAGTACTTC
CDR3 protein: CSVGTGSSYEQYF

D gene: -
V gene: TRBV5-1
J gene: TRBJ1-2
clone size: -
CDR3 DNA: TGCGCCAGCAGCTTGTCACAGAACTATGGCTACACCTTC
CDR3 protein: CASSLSQNYGYTF

D gene: -
V gene: TRBV3-1/TRBV3-2
J gene: TRBJ2-3
clone size: -
CDR3 DNA: TGTGCCAGCAGCCAAGAAAGTTCTGGCACAGATACGCAGTATTTT
CDR3 protein: CASSQESSGTDTQYF

D gene: -
V gene: TRBV5-4
J gene: TRBJ2-2
clone size: -
CDR3 DNA: TGTGCCAGCAGCTCCGACACCGGGGAGCTGTTTTTT
CDR3 protein: CASSSDTGELFF

D gene: TRBD1
V gene: TRBV5-1
J gene: TRBJ2-1
clone size: -
CDR3 DNA: TGCGCCAGCAGCTCTGGACAGGGATTGGGCAATGAGCAGTTCTTC
CDR3 protein: CASSSGQGLGNEQFF

D gene: TRBD2
V gene: TRBV5-6
J gene: TRBJ2-5
clone size: -
CDR3 DNA: TGTGCCAGCAGCTTGGCAGCGGGGGCAGGAGAGACCCAGTACTTC
CDR3 protein: CASSLAAGAGETQYF

D gene: TRBD2
V gene: TRBV2
J gene: TRBJ2-4
clone size: -
CDR3 DNA: TGTGCCAGCAACCTAGCGGGGGGGCCCGTTCAGTACTTC
CDR3 protein: CASNLAGGPVQYF

D gene: -
V gene: TRBV3-1/TRBV3-2
J gene: TRBJ2-7
clone size: -
CDR3 DNA: TGTGCCAGCAGCCGGACAGCCAATCAGACCTACGAGCAGTACTTC
CDR3 protein: CASSRTANQTYEQYF

D gene: -
V gene: TRBV10-3
J gene: TRBJ1-4
clone size: -
CDR3 DNA: TGTGCCATCAGTGAAGGGGGTACTACGGCTAATGAAAAACTGTTTTTT
CDR3 protein: CAISEGGTTANEKLFF

D gene: TRBD1
V gene: TRBV3-1/TRBV3-2
J gene: TRBJ2-1
clone size: few
CDR3 DNA: TGTGCCAGCAGCCGCGGACAGGCCCGCGGGGAGCAGTTCTTC
CDR3 protein: CASSRGQARGEQFF

D gene: -
V gene: TRBV5-4
J gene: TRBJ1-1
clone size: -
CDR3 DNA: TGTGCCAGCAGCTCCGACAGTCTTGAAGCTTTCTTT
CDR3 protein: CASSSDSLEAFF

D gene: -
V gene: TRBV3-1/TRBV3-2
J gene: TRBJ1-3
clone size: -
CDR3 DNA: TGTGCCAGCCAATTACACACCGACTCTGGAAACACCATATATTTT
CDR3 protein: CASQLHTDSGNTIYF

D gene: TRBD2
V gene: TRBV11-3
J gene: TRBJ2-1
clone size: -
CDR3 DNA: TGTGCCAGCAGCTTAGTGCTAGCGGGGGGGATAGATGAGCAGTTCTTC
CDR3 protein: CASSLVLAGGIDEQFF

D gene: TRBD2
V gene: TRBV5-1
J gene: TRBJ2-3
clone size: -
CDR3 DNA: TGCGCCAGCAAAGGCTTGGGACTAGCGGAAGATACGCAGTATTTT
CDR3 protein: CASKGLGLAEDTQYF

D gene: TRBD1
V gene: TRBV7-6
J gene: TRBJ1-3
clone size: -
CDR3 DNA: TGTGCCAGCAGCAGGACAGGGAGGGGCGCCGGAAACACCATATATTTT
CDR3 protein: CASSRTGRGAGNTIYF

D gene: -
V gene: TRBV6-2/TRBV6-3
J gene: TRBJ2-5
clone size: -
CDR3 DNA: TGTGCCAGCAGTTACGGTGAGACCCAGTACTTC
CDR3 protein: CASSYGETQYF